This entry describes one TCR beta chain. The sample comes from a study of blood T cell repertoires in COVID-19. For the study at large: Collection of acute and convalescent COVID-19 samples took place in the United States, Italy and Spain. The cDNA or gDNA used as material had been derived from T cells, B-cell-depleted T cells, or PBMCs.

The CDR3 sequence is 20 residues long. With 0 bases clipped from V and 2 bases from J, the junction kept 7 bases outside the gene matches. Germline CDR1 reads SGHVS; CDR2 reads FNYEAQ. Authors' processing steps: Scientists estimated how many nucleated cells there were by amplifying reference gene primers. This table comes from immunoSEQ multiplex PCR, and its TCRdb copy is limited to in-frame clones, with some not included. That table is the source of V, J and clone size, and D and trimming were worked out from the DNA. The sample consists of roughly 290,000 clones, around four fifths of them appearing once.

V usage is TRBV7-6 and J usage is TRBJ2-2; 15 nucleotides match TRBD2. Sequenced material: peripheral blood. The origin of this receptor is a woman aged 45-65 years with active or convalescent COVID-19. CDR3 sequence (DNA): TGTGCCAGCAGCTTAGCCGACGGGACTAGCGGGAGGTTAAACACCGGGGAGCTGTTTTTT. It yields the protein CASSLADGTSGRLNTGELFF.